This entry concerns a single T cell receptor beta chain. Its antigen is as yet unknown. Germline V CDR1 and CDR2: ENHRY, SYGVKD. Between the trimmed V and J ends, which lost 3 bases and 4 bases, there was a span of 9 bases. This CDR3 comprises 14 residues. These data belong to a study of response to subunit inactivated influenza vaccine. Overall study findings and caveats: Authors suggested each seasonal flu vaccination may recruit only limited numbers of new T cells.

TCRdb recomputed calls from the RT-PCR reads with MiXCR, one row per CDR3 protein. The data contain 500,000 to 650,000 distinct CDR3 sequences, 6.5% to 8% of them singletons. The chain carries TRBV10-3 and TRBJ2-2, with D unresolved. The sequence was obtained from a man aged 45-69 years who received an inactivated influenza vaccine. The sequences come from PBMCs from blood, collected less than 25 months after vaccination. CDR3 residues: CAISEVRSTGELFF. The CDR3 DNA reads TGTGCCATCAGTGAAGTCAGATCCACCGGGGAGCTGTTTTTT.